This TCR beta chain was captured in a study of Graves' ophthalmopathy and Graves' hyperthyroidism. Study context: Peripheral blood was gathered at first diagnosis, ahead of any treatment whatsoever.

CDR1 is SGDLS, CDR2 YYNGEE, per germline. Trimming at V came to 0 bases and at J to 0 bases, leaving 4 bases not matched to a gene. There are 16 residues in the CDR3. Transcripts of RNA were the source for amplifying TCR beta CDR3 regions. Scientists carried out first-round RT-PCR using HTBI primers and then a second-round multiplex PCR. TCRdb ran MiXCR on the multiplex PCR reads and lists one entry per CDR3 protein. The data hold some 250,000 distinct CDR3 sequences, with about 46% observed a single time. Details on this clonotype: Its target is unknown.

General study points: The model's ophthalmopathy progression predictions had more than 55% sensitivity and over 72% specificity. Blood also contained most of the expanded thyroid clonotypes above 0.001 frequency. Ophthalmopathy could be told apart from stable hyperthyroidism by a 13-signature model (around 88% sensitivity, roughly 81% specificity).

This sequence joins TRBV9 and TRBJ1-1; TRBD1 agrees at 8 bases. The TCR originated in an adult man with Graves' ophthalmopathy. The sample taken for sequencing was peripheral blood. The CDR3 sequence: CASSVEQGGVNTEAFF. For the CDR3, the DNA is TGTGCCAGCAGCGTAGAACAGGGGGGGGTGAACACTGAAGCTTTCTTT.